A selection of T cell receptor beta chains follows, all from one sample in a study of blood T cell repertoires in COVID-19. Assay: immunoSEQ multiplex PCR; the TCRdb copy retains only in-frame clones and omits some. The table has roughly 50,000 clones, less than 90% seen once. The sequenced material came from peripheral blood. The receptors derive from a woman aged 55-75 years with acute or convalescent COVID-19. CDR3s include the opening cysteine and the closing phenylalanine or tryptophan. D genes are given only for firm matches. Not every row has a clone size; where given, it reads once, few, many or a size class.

CDR3 protein: CATSRNPIAGGQETQYF; CDR3 DNA: TGTGCCACCAGCAGAAACCCGATAGCGGGGGGGCAAGAGACCCAGTACTTC; D gene: TRBD2; clone size: once; CDR3 length: 17; V gene: TRBV15; J gene: TRBJ2-5
CDR3 protein: CASSLLTVSSYNSPLHF; CDR3 DNA: TGTGCCAGCAGTTTACTGACAGTAAGCTCCTATAATTCACCCCTCCACTTT; D gene: .; clone size: .; CDR3 length: 17; V gene: TRBV28; J gene: TRBJ1-6
CDR3 protein: CASSLVAGSTNTEAFF; CDR3 DNA: TGCGCCAGCAGCTTGGTAGCCGGCAGTACGAACACTGAAGCTTTCTTT; D gene: .; clone size: .; CDR3 length: 16; V gene: TRBV5-1; J gene: TRBJ1-1
CDR3 protein: CASSDGAGGHNEQFF; CDR3 DNA: TGTGCCAGCAGTGATGGTGCAGGGGGCCACAATGAGCAGTTCTTC; D gene: TRBD1; clone size: .; CDR3 length: 15; V gene: TRBV6-4; J gene: TRBJ2-1
CDR3 protein: CASKGQGAPQPQHF; CDR3 DNA: TGTGCCAGCAAGGGACAGGGGGCACCTCAGCCCCAGCATTTT; D gene: TRBD1; clone size: once; CDR3 length: 14; V gene: TRBV6-5; J gene: TRBJ1-5
CDR3 protein: CASSNDRDQPQHF; CDR3 DNA: TGTGCCAGCAGCAACGACAGGGATCAGCCCCAGCATTTT; D gene: TRBD1; clone size: .; CDR3 length: 13; V gene: TRBV11-2; J gene: TRBJ1-5
CDR3 protein: CASSQDRGSVYGYTF; CDR3 DNA: TGCGCCAGCAGCCAAGACAGGGGGTCCGTCTATGGCTACACCTTC; D gene: TRBD1; clone size: .; CDR3 length: 15; V gene: TRBV4-1; J gene: TRBJ1-2
CDR3 protein: CASSPDSYNEKLFF; CDR3 DNA: TGTGCCAGCAGTCCCGACAGTTACAATGAAAAACTGTTTTTT; D gene: .; clone size: .; CDR3 length: 14; V gene: TRBV28; J gene: TRBJ1-4
CDR3 protein: CASSLAPGEEAFF; CDR3 DNA: TGTGCCAGCAGCTTGGCCCCAGGGGAAGAAGCTTTCTTT; D gene: .; clone size: .; CDR3 length: 13; V gene: TRBV5-4; J gene: TRBJ1-1
CDR3 protein: CASSGRGQGAADTQYF; CDR3 DNA: TGTGCCAGCAGCGGACGAGGGCAGGGGGCCGCAGATACGCAGTATTTT; D gene: TRBD1; clone size: few; CDR3 length: 16; V gene: TRBV7-2; J gene: TRBJ2-3
CDR3 protein: CASSSTVTNEKLFF; CDR3 DNA: TGTGCCAGCAGTTCGACAGTTACTAATGAAAAACTGTTTTTT; D gene: .; clone size: .; CDR3 length: 14; V gene: TRBV6-5; J gene: TRBJ1-4
CDR3 protein: CASSSKPGGPSSPQHF; CDR3 DNA: TGTGCCAGTAGTAGCAAACCGGGAGGCCCATCTTCGCCCCAGCATTTT; D gene: .; clone size: .; CDR3 length: 16; V gene: TRBV19; J gene: TRBJ1-5
CDR3 protein: CASSARDRHPNYGYTF; CDR3 DNA: TGTGCCAGCAGCGCGCGAGACAGGCATCCAAACTATGGCTACACCTTC; D gene: .; clone size: .; CDR3 length: 16; V gene: TRBV7-8; J gene: TRBJ1-2
CDR3 protein: CASSPEFGRANEKLFF; CDR3 DNA: TGTGCCAGCTCACCCGAATTTGGCAGGGCCAATGAAAAACTGTTTTTT; D gene: .; clone size: .; CDR3 length: 16; V gene: TRBV18; J gene: TRBJ1-4
CDR3 protein: CASSSSGSLNTGELFF; CDR3 DNA: TGTGCCAGCAGCTCTAGCGGGAGTTTGAACACCGGGGAGCTGTTTTTT; D gene: TRBD2; clone size: once; CDR3 length: 16; V gene: TRBV11-2; J gene: TRBJ2-2
CDR3 protein: CASSLVTGEQGDEQYF; CDR3 DNA: TGTGCCAGCAGTTTGGTAACGGGGGAACAGGGGGACGAGCAGTACTTC; D gene: TRBD1; clone size: .; CDR3 length: 16; V gene: TRBV28; J gene: TRBJ2-7
CDR3 protein: CASSLSLAGGSDTQYF; CDR3 DNA: TGTGCCAGCAGTTTGTCTCTAGCGGGGGGGTCAGATACGCAGTATTTT; D gene: TRBD2; clone size: .; CDR3 length: 16; V gene: TRBV28; J gene: TRBJ2-3
CDR3 protein: CASSMTGDDYGYTF; CDR3 DNA: TGTGCCAGCAGCATGACAGGGGATGACTATGGCTACACCTTC; D gene: TRBD1; clone size: .; CDR3 length: 14; V gene: TRBV6-5; J gene: TRBJ1-2
CDR3 protein: CASRPQGISYNSPLHF; CDR3 DNA: TGTGCCAGCAGACCCCAGGGGATCTCCTATAATTCACCCCTCCACTTT; D gene: .; clone size: once; CDR3 length: 16; V gene: TRBV28; J gene: TRBJ1-6
CDR3 protein: CASTPLRTRGEQFF; CDR3 DNA: TGTGCCAGCACCCCCCTCCGGACTAGAGGTGAGCAGTTCTTC; D gene: TRBD2; clone size: .; CDR3 length: 14; V gene: TRBV6-5; J gene: TRBJ2-1
CDR3 protein: CASSSTGQTVTEAFF; CDR3 DNA: TGTGCCAGCAGCTCGACCGGACAGACAGTCACTGAAGCTTTCTTT; D gene: .; clone size: .; CDR3 length: 15; V gene: TRBV11-2; J gene: TRBJ1-1
CDR3 protein: CASSPGTAKVQPQHF; CDR3 DNA: TGTGCCAGCAGCCCCGGGACAGCCAAGGTACAGCCCCAGCATTTT; D gene: TRBD1; clone size: .; CDR3 length: 15; V gene: TRBV5-8; J gene: TRBJ1-5
CDR3 protein: CASNPTGGSGYTF; CDR3 DNA: TGTGCCAGCAACCCAACAGGGGGCAGCGGCTACACCTTC; D gene: TRBD1; clone size: .; CDR3 length: 13; V gene: TRBV6-5; J gene: TRBJ1-2
CDR3 protein: CASSPGQGAGELFF; CDR3 DNA: TGTGCCAGCTCACCGGGACAGGGCGCCGGGGAGCTGTTTTTT; D gene: TRBD1; clone size: .; CDR3 length: 14; V gene: TRBV18; J gene: TRBJ2-2
CDR3 protein: CASSLVAAYNEQFF; CDR3 DNA: TGTGCCAGCAGCCTTGTAGCGGCCTACAATGAGCAGTTCTTC; D gene: .; clone size: .; CDR3 length: 14; V gene: TRBV7-9; J gene: TRBJ2-1
CDR3 protein: CASSKAREGPYVISSPLHF; CDR3 DNA: TGTGCCAGCAGCAAAGCTCGGGAGGGTCCCTACGTAATAAGCTCACCCCTCCACTTT; D gene: .; clone size: few; CDR3 length: 19; V gene: TRBV21-1; J gene: TRBJ1-6
CDR3 protein: CASSEQKNTEAFF; CDR3 DNA: TGTGCCAGCAGTGAACAGAAGAACACTGAAGCTTTCTTT; D gene: .; clone size: .; CDR3 length: 13; V gene: TRBV6-1; J gene: TRBJ1-1
CDR3 protein: CASSAGGGSTDTQYF; CDR3 DNA: TGTGCCAGCAGCGCGGGGGGTGGGAGCACAGATACGCAGTATTTT; D gene: TRBD2; clone size: .; CDR3 length: 15; V gene: TRBV7-7; J gene: TRBJ2-3
CDR3 protein: CASSKTGGSVEAFF; CDR3 DNA: TGTGCCAGCAGTAAGACAGGGGGCTCCGTGGAAGCTTTCTTT; D gene: TRBD1; clone size: .; CDR3 length: 14; V gene: TRBV6-5; J gene: TRBJ1-1
CDR3 protein: CASRDRGRADTQYF; CDR3 DNA: TGTGCCAGCCGGGACAGGGGACGGGCAGATACGCAGTATTTT; D gene: TRBD1; clone size: .; CDR3 length: 14; V gene: TRBV2; J gene: TRBJ2-3
CDR3 protein: CASSLTGGSTDTQYF; CDR3 DNA: TGTGCCAGCAGCTTAACAGGGGGGAGCACAGATACGCAGTATTTT; D gene: TRBD1; clone size: .; CDR3 length: 15; V gene: TRBV7-2; J gene: TRBJ2-3
CDR3 protein: CATSRGDRNTEAFF; CDR3 DNA: TGTGCCACCAGCAGAGGGGACAGGAACACTGAAGCTTTCTTT; D gene: TRBD1; clone size: .; CDR3 length: 14; V gene: TRBV15; J gene: TRBJ1-1
CDR3 protein: CASSYNAGGNYEQYF; CDR3 DNA: TGTGCCAGCAGTTACAACGCAGGGGGAAACTACGAGCAGTACTTC; D gene: TRBD1; clone size: .; CDR3 length: 15; V gene: TRBV6-5; J gene: TRBJ2-7
CDR3 protein: CASSATGDYGYTF; CDR3 DNA: TGTGCCAGCAGTGCAACAGGGGACTATGGCTACACCTTC; D gene: TRBD1; clone size: .; CDR3 length: 13; V gene: TRBV6-6; J gene: TRBJ1-2
CDR3 protein: CASSVGTVSPLHF; CDR3 DNA: TGTGCCAGCAGCGTCGGGACAGTCTCGCCCCTCCACTTT; D gene: TRBD1; clone size: few; CDR3 length: 13; V gene: TRBV9; J gene: TRBJ1-6
CDR3 protein: CASSLFTSGGWSYNEQFF; CDR3 DNA: TGTGCCAGCAGCTTATTCACTAGCGGGGGGTGGTCCTACAATGAGCAGTTCTTC; D gene: TRBD2; clone size: .; CDR3 length: 18; V gene: TRBV13; J gene: TRBJ2-1
CDR3 protein: CASSLSLDTQYF; CDR3 DNA: TGTGCCAGCAGTTTGTCTTTAGATACGCAGTATTTT; D gene: .; clone size: once; CDR3 length: 12; V gene: TRBV12-3/TRBV12-4; J gene: TRBJ2-3
CDR3 protein: CASRQGNYGYTF; CDR3 DNA: TGCGCCAGCAGGCAGGGGAACTATGGCTACACCTTC; D gene: .; clone size: few; CDR3 length: 12; V gene: TRBV5-1; J gene: TRBJ1-2
CDR3 protein: CASGTQNTEAFF; CDR3 DNA: TGTGCCAGCGGGACACAGAACACTGAAGCTTTCTTT; D gene: .; clone size: .; CDR3 length: 12; V gene: TRBV6-5; J gene: TRBJ1-1
CDR3 protein: CASSPDRTGGYTF; CDR3 DNA: TGTGCCAGCTCCCCCGACAGGACGGGGGGCTACACCTTC; D gene: .; clone size: .; CDR3 length: 13; V gene: TRBV7-3; J gene: TRBJ1-2
CDR3 protein: CASSLSRDRVGPMGEKLFF; CDR3 DNA: TGTGCCAGCAGTTTATCCCGGGACAGAGTGGGGCCGATGGGTGAAAAACTGTTTTTT; D gene: TRBD1; clone size: .; CDR3 length: 19; V gene: TRBV27; J gene: TRBJ1-4
CDR3 protein: CASSPGVGLKRDTQYF; CDR3 DNA: TGTGCCAGCTCACCAGGGGTCGGACTAAAACGAGATACGCAGTATTTT; D gene: .; clone size: .; CDR3 length: 16; V gene: TRBV18; J gene: TRBJ2-3
CDR3 protein: CASSYGVGSSPLHF; CDR3 DNA: TGTGCCAGCAGCTACGGGGTGGGGAGTTCACCCCTCCACTTT; D gene: .; clone size: .; CDR3 length: 14; V gene: TRBV7-9; J gene: TRBJ1-6
CDR3 protein: CASSPRQMNTEAFF; CDR3 DNA: TGTGCCAGCAGCCCCCGACAGATGAACACTGAAGCTTTCTTT; D gene: .; clone size: .; CDR3 length: 14; V gene: TRBV9; J gene: TRBJ1-1
CDR3 protein: CASSSLRQNTEAFF; CDR3 DNA: TGCGCCAGCAGCTCCCTTAGACAGAACACTGAAGCTTTCTTT; D gene: .; clone size: .; CDR3 length: 14; V gene: TRBV5-1; J gene: TRBJ1-1
CDR3 protein: CASSPPTRPGMGYGYTF; CDR3 DNA: TGTGCCAGCTCACCACCGACAAGGCCCGGTATGGGCTATGGCTACACCTTC; D gene: .; clone size: .; CDR3 length: 17; V gene: TRBV18; J gene: TRBJ1-2
CDR3 protein: CASSPPVGGKNYGYTF; CDR3 DNA: TGTGCCAGCTCACCACCGGTCGGGGGAAAAAACTATGGCTACACCTTC; D gene: .; clone size: .; CDR3 length: 16; V gene: TRBV18; J gene: TRBJ1-2
CDR3 protein: CARQGGYSLPNYGYTF; CDR3 DNA: TGTGCCAGACAGGGAGGGTATAGTCTACCTAACTATGGCTACACCTTC; D gene: .; clone size: once; CDR3 length: 16; V gene: TRBV2; J gene: TRBJ1-2
CDR3 protein: CASSPGTSGDNEQFF; CDR3 DNA: TGCGCCAGCAGCCCGGGGACTAGCGGAGACAATGAGCAGTTCTTC; D gene: TRBD2; clone size: .; CDR3 length: 15; V gene: TRBV4-1; J gene: TRBJ2-1
CDR3 protein: CASTAWGGTGELFF; CDR3 DNA: TGTGCCAGTACCGCTTGGGGGGGCACCGGGGAGCTGTTTTTT; D gene: TRBD2; clone size: once; CDR3 length: 14; V gene: TRBV19; J gene: TRBJ2-2